This T cell receptor (beta chain) was profiled in a study of blood T cell repertoires in COVID-19. Study context: COVID-19 samples, acute and convalescent, were from the United States, Italy and Spain. From T cells, B-cell-depleted T cells, or PBMCs came the material, which was cDNA or gDNA.

V gave up 6 bases and J gave up 3 bases; unmatched junction bases: 10. Germline-derived CDR1 and CDR2 are SGHAT and FQNNGV. This CDR3 has 15 residues. In the original workflow: Reference gene primer amplification in the assay estimated nucleated cell counts. Profiled with immunoSEQ multiplex PCR; TCRdb holds only in-frame clones, not every one. The V and J calls and clone size were taken over from that table, and D and trimming were inferred from the DNA. Of some 180,000 clones in the sample, around 89% were seen once. The chain employs TRBV11-2 and TRBJ2-7; 8 bases match TRBD2. The sequence derives from a man aged 35-49 years with active or convalescent COVID-19. Material: peripheral blood. The CDR3 loop is CASRKSSGSVYEQYF. CDR3 in DNA: TGTGCCAGCAGGAAAAGCAGCGGGAGTGTCTACGAGCAGTACTTC.